A single T cell receptor (beta chain) is shown here with its context. This CDR3 is built from 13 residues. Losses at the gene ends were 1 base for V and 10 bases for J; bases not matched to a gene: 5. From germline, CDR1 is MNHNS and CDR2 SASEGT. The data were obtained in a study of T cell repertoires in MIS-A myocarditis. Data came from immunoSEQ multiplex PCR; TCRdb stores just in-frame clones and leaves some out. The table includes fewer than 15,000 clones, around 70% detected once. The V and J genes are TRBV6-1 and TRBJ1-1; 8 nucleotides agree with TRBD1. The clonotype originates from a man younger than 30 with fulminant myocarditis from multisystem inflammatory syndrome in adults (MIS-A) after COVID-19. Sequencing input: left ventricle heart tissue obtained at autopsy. CDR3 amino acids: CASSEGQGARAFF. The CDR3 DNA is TGTGCCAGCAGTGAAGGGCAGGGGGCTAGAGCTTTCTTT.